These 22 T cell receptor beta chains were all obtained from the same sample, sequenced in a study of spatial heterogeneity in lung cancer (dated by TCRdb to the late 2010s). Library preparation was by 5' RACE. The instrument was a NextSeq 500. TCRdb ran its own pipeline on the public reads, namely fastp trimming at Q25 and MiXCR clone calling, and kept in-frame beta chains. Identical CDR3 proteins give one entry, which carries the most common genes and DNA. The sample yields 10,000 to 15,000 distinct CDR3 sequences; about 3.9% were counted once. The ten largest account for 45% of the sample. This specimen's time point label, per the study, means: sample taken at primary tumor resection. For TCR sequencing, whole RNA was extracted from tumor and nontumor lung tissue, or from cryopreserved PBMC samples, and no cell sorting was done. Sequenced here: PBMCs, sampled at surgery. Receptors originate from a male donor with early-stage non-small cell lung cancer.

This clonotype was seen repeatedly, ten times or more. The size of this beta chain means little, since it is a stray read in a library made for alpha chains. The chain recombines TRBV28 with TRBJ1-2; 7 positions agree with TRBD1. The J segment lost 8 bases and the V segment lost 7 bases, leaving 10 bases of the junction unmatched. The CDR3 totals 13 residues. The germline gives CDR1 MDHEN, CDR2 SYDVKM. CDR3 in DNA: TGTGCCAGCAATTCCCCTCAAGGGGGCGGCTACACCTTC. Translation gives CASNSPQGGGYTF.

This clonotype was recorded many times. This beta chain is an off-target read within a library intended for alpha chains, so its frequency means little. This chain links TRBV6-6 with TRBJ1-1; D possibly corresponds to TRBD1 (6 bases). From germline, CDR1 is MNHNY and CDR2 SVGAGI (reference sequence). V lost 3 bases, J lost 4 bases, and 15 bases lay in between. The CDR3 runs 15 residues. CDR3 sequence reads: CASSYPELGATEAFF. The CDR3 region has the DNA TGTGCCAGCAGTTATCCCGAACTGGGGGCCACTGAAGCTTTCTTT.

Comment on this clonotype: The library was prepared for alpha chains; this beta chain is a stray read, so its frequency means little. CDR3 DNA sequence: TGTGCCTGCAAGATGGGGGACCAGGTCTCAGATACGCAGTATTTT. This codes for CACKMGDQVSDTQYF. V gene TRBV2 combines with J gene TRBJ2-3; D is perhaps TRBD1 or TRBD2 (5 bases each). The CDR3 loop spans 15 amino acids. Germline assignment: CDR1 SNHLY and CDR2 FYNNEI. V was trimmed by 11 bases and J by 4 bases, leaving 22 bases between them.

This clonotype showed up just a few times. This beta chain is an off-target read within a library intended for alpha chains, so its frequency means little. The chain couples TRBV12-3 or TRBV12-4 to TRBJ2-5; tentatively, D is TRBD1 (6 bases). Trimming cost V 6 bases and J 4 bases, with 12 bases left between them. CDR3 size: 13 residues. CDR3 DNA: TGTGCCAGCAGCCAACAGGGCGGAGAGACCCAGTACTTC. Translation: CASSQQGGETQYF.

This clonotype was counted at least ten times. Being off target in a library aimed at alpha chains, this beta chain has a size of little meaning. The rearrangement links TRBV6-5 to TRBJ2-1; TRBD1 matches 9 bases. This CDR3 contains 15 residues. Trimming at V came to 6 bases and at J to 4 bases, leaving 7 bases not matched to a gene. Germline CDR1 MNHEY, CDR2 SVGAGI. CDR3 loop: CASSTPGQGYNEQFF. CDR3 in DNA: TGTGCCAGCAGCACCCCGGGACAGGGATACAATGAGCAGTTCTTC.

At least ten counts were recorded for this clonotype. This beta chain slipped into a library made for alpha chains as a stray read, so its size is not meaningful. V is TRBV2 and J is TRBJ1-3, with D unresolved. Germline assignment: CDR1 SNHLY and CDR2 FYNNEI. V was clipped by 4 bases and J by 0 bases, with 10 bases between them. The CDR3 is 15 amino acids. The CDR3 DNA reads TGTGCCAGCAGTGTTCTGTGGACCTCTGGAAACACCATATATTTT. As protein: CASSVLWTSGNTIYF.

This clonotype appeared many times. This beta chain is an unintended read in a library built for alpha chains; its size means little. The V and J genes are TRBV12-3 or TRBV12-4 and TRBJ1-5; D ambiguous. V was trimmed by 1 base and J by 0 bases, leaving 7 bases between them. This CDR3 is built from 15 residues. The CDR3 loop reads CASSLEDGSNQPQHF. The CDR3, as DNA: TGTGCCAGCAGTTTAGAGGACGGTAGCAATCAGCCCCAGCATTTT.

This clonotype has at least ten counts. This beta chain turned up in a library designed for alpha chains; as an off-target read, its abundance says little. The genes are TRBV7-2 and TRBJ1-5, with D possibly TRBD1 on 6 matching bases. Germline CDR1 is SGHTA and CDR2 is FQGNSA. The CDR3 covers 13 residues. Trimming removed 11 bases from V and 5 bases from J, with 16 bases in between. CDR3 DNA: TGTGCCTGCGGCAGGGGAAGCGATCAGCCCCAGCATTTT. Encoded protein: CACGRGSDQPQHF. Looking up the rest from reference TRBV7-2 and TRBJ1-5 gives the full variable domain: GAGVSQSPSNKVTEKGKDVELRCDPISGHTALYWYRQSLGQGLEFLIYFQGNSAPDKSGLPSDRFSAERTGGSVSTLTIQRTQQEDSAVYLCACGRGSDQPQHFGDGTRLSIL.

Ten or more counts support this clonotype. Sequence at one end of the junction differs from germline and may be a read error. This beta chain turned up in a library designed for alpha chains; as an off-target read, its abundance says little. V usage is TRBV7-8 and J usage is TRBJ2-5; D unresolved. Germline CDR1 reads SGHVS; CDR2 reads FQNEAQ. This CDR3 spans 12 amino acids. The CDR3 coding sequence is TGTGCCAGCAGCTTAGCGGCCCAGGTGCAAGACTTC. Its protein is CASSLAAQVQDF.

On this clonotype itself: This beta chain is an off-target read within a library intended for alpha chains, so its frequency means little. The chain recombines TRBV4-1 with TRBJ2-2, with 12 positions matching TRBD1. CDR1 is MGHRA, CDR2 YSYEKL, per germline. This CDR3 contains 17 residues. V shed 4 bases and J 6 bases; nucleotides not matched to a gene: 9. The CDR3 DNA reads TGCGCCAGCAGCCGCGGGACAGGGGGCACCCTTTCCGGGGAGCTGTTTTTT. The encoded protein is CASSRGTGGTLSGELFF.

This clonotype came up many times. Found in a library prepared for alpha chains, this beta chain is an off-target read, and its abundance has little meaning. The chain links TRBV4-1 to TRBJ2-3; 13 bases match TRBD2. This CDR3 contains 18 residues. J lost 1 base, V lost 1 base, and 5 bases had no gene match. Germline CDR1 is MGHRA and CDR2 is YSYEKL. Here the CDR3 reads CASSQGLAGGGGTDTQYF. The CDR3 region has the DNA TGCGCCAGCAGCCAAGGACTAGCGGGAGGCGGGGGCACAGATACGCAGTATTTT.

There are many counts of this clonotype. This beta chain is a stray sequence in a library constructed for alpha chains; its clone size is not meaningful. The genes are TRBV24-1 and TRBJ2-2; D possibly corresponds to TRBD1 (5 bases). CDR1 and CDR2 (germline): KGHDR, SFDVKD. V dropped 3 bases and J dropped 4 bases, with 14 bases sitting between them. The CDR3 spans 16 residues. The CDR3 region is CATSDPFGQGTGELFF. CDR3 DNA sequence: TGTGCCACCAGTGATCCCTTTGGGCAGGGCACCGGGGAGCTGTTTTTT.

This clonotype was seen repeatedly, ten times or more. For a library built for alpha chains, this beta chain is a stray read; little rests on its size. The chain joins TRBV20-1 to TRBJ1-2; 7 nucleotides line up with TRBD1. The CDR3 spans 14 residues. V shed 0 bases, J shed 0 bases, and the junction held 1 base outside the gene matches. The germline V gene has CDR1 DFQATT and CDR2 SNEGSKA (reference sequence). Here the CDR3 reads CSARDQGANYGYTF. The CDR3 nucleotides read TGCAGTGCTAGAGATCAGGGGGCTAACTATGGCTACACCTTC.

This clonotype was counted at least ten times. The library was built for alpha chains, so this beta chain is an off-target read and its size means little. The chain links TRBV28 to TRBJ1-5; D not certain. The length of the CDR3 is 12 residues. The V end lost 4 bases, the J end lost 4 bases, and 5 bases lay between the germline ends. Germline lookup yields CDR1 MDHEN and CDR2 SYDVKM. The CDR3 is CASSSGNQPQHF. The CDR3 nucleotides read TGTGCCAGCAGTTCGGGGAATCAGCCCCAGCATTTT.

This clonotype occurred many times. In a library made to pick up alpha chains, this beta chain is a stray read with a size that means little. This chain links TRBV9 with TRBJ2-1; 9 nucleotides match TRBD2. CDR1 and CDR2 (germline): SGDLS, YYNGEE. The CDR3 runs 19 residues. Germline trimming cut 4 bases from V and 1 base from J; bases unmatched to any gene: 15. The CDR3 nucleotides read TGTGCCAGCAGCCCCCCGGCGGCGGGAGGGCCTGGTTCCTACAATGAGCAGTTCTTC. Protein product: CASSPPAAGGPGSYNEQFF.

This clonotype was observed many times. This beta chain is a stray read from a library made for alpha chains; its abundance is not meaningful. CDR3 bases: TGTGCCAGCAGTCCGACGTATGGGGATCAGCCCCAGCATTTT. Protein sequence: CASSPTYGDQPQHF. This chain joins TRBV12-3 or TRBV12-4 and TRBJ1-5; D remains unclear. The CDR3 has 14 residues. V lost 5 bases and J lost 5, with 13 bases in between.

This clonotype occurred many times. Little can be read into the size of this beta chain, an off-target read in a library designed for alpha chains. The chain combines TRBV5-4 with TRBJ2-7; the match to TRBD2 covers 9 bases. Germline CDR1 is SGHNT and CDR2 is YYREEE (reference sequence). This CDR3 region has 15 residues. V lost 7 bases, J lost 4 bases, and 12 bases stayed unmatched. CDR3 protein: CASHPSGIQGYEQYF. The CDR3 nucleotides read TGTGCCAGCCACCCTAGCGGGATCCAAGGGTACGAGCAGTACTTC.

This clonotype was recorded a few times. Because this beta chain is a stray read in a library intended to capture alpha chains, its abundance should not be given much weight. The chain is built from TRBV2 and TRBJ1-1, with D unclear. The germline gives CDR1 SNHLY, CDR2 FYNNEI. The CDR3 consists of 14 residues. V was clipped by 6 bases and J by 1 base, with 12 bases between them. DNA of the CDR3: TGTGCCAGCAGGCCGACCGCCTCGAACACTGAAGCTTTCTTT. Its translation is CASRPTASNTEAFF.

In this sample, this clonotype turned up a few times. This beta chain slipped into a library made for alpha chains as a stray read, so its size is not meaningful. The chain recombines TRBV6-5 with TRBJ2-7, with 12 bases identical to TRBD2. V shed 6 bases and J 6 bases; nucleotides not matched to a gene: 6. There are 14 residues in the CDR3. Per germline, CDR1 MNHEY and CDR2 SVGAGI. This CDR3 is CASRTSGSVGEQYF. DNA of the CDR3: TGTGCCAGCAGGACTAGCGGGAGTGTAGGCGAGCAGTACTTC.

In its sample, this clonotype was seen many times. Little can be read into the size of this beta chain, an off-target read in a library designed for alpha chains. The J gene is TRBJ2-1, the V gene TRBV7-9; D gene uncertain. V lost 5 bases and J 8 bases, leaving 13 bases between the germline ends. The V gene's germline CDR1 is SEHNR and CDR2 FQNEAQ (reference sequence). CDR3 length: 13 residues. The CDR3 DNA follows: TGTGCCAGCAGCCTCTCAAATAGGGATGAGCAGTTCTTC. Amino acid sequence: CASSLSNRDEQFF.

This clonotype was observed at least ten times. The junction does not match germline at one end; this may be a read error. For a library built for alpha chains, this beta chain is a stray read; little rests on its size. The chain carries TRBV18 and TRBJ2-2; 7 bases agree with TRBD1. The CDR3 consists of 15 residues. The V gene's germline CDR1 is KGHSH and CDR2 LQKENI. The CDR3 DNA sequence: TGTGCCAGCTCGCCACAGGGGCCCTTCACCGGGGAGCTGTTTTTT. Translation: CASSPQGPFTGELFF. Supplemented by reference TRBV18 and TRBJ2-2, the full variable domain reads NAGVMQNPRHLVRRRGQEARLRCSPMKGHSHVYWYRQLPEEGLKFMVYLQKENIIDESGMPKERFSAEFPKEGPSILRIQQVVRGDSAAYFCASSPQGPFTGELFFGEGSRLTVL.

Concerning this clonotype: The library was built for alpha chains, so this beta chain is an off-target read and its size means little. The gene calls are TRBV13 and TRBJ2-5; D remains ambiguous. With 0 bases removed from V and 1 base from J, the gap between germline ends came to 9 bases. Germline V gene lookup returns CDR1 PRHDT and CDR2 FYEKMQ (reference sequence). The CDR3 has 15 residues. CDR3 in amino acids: CASSLGDPLQETQYF. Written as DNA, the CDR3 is TGTGCCAGCAGCTTAGGGGACCCTCTCCAAGAGACCCAGTACTTC.